The 4 T cell receptor beta chains in this list originate from one sample, sequenced in a study of blood T cell repertoires in COVID-19. The assay was immunoSEQ multiplex PCR, and TCRdb's table has in-frame clones only and misses some. Of tens of thousands of clones listed, over 70% are singletons. The sequencing input was peripheral blood. These receptors originate from a human donor in a cohort sampled during active COVID-19.

The V call is TRBV10-2, the J call TRBJ2-1, with D tentatively TRBD2 (6 bases). The CDR3 runs 13 residues. The V gene's germline CDR1 is WSHSY and CDR2 SAAADI. CDR3 DNA: TGCGCGTCGAGGGCGGGGTCCTACAATGAGCAGTTCTTC. Protein sequence: CASRAGSYNEQFF.

The DNA of the CDR3 is TGTGCCTGGAGTCGCAGCTACGAGCAGTACTTC. It encodes CAWSRSYEQYF. The rearrangement links TRBV30 to TRBJ2-7, with no clear D. This CDR3 contains 11 residues. With 2 bases removed from V and 3 bases from J, the gap between germline ends came to 5 bases. The germline gives CDR1 GTSNPN, CDR2 SVGIG (reference sequence).

The V call is TRBV9, the J call TRBJ2-7; D might be TRBD2 (5 bases). Germline CDR1 reads SGDLS; CDR2 reads YYNGEE. V shed 0 bases and J shed 4 bases, with 17 bases lying between them. The CDR3 length is 16 residues. CDR3 sequence reads: CASSVGGQVLPYEQYF. CDR3 nucleotide sequence: TGTGCCAGCAGCGTAGGAGGGCAGGTCCTCCCGTACGAGCAGTACTTC.

This clone has just a few counts. V usage is TRBV7-2 and J usage is TRBJ1-5; no clear D. The CDR3 totals 17 residues. CDR1 SGHTA and CDR2 FQGNSA come from the germline V gene. Trimming stripped 3 bases from V and 0 bases from J, with 15 bases between. CDR3 nucleotide sequence: TGTGCCAGCAGCTTGCGGTTGGAGCTCTATAGCAATCAGCCCCAGCATTTT. This codes for CASSLRLELYSNQPQHF.